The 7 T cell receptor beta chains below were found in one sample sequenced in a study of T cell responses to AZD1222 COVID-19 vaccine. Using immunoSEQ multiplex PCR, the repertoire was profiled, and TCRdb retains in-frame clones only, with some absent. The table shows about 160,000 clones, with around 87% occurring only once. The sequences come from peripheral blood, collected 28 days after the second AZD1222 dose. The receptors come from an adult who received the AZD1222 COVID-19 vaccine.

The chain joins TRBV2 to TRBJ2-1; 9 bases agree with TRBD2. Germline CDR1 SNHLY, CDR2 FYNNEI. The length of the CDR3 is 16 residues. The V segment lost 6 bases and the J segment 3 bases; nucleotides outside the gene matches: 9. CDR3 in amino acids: CASRFSGGLLYNEQFF. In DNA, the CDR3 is TGTGCCAGCAGGTTTAGCGGGGGCCTACTCTACAATGAGCAGTTCTTC.

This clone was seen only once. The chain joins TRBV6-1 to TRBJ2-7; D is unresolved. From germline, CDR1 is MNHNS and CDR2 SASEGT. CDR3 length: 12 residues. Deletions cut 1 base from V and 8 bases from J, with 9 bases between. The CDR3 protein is CASSEVVAQQYF. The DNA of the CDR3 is TGTGCCAGCAGTGAAGTAGTGGCTCAGCAGTACTTC.

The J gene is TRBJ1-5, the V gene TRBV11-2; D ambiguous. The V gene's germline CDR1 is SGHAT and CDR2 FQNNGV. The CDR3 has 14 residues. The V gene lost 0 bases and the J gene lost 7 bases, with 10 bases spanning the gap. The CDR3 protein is CASSLDLVGQPQHF. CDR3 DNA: TGTGCCAGCAGCTTAGACCTGGTCGGACAGCCCCAGCATTTT.

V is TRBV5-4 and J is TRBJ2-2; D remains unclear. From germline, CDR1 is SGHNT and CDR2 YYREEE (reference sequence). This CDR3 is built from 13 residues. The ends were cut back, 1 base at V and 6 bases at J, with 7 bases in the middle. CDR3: CASSLQYPGELFF. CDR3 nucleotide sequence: TGTGCCAGCAGCTTGCAATACCCCGGGGAGCTGTTTTTT.

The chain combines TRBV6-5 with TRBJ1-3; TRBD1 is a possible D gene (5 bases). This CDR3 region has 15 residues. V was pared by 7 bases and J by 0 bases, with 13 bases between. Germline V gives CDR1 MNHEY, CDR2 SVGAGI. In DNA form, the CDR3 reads TGTGCCAGCACCATCAGACAGAGCTCTGGAAACACCATATATTTT. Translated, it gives CASTIRQSSGNTIYF.

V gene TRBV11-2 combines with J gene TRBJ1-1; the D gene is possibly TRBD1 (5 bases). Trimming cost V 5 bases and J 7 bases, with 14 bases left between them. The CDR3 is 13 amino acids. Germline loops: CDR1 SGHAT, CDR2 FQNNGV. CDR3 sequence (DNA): TGTGCCAGCAGCCGGATGGGACGGGGTGAAGCTTTCTTT. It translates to CASSRMGRGEAFF.

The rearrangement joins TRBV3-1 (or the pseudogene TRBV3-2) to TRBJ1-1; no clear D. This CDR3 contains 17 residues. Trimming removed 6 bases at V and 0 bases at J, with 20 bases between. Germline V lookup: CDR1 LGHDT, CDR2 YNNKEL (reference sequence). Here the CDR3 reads CASSPRISRVVNTEAFF. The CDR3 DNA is TGTGCCAGCAGTCCAAGGATCTCGCGGGTGGTGAACACTGAAGCTTTCTTT.